This section outlines one TCR beta chain sequence together with its context. This sample is drawn from a study of T cell changes during pregnancy in multiple sclerosis. There are 13 residues in the CDR3. V was cut by 3 bases and J by 0 bases, with 5 bases left in between. Germline CDR1 and CDR2: MDHEN and SYDVKM. Profiled with immunoSEQ multiplex PCR; TCRdb holds only in-frame clones, not every one. There are 55,000 to 70,000 clones in the sample; 80% to 90% occur only once, and 2% to 3% lies in the top ten. The sequence came from a female donor with multiple sclerosis, enrolled in a pregnancy study. The chain is built from TRBV28 and TRBJ1-1; D is undetermined. The sequences come from peripheral blood, collected in the first trimester of pregnancy. CDR3 bases: TGTGCCAGCAGTTTCAACATGAACACTGAAGCTTTCTTT. This translates into CASSFNMNTEAFF.